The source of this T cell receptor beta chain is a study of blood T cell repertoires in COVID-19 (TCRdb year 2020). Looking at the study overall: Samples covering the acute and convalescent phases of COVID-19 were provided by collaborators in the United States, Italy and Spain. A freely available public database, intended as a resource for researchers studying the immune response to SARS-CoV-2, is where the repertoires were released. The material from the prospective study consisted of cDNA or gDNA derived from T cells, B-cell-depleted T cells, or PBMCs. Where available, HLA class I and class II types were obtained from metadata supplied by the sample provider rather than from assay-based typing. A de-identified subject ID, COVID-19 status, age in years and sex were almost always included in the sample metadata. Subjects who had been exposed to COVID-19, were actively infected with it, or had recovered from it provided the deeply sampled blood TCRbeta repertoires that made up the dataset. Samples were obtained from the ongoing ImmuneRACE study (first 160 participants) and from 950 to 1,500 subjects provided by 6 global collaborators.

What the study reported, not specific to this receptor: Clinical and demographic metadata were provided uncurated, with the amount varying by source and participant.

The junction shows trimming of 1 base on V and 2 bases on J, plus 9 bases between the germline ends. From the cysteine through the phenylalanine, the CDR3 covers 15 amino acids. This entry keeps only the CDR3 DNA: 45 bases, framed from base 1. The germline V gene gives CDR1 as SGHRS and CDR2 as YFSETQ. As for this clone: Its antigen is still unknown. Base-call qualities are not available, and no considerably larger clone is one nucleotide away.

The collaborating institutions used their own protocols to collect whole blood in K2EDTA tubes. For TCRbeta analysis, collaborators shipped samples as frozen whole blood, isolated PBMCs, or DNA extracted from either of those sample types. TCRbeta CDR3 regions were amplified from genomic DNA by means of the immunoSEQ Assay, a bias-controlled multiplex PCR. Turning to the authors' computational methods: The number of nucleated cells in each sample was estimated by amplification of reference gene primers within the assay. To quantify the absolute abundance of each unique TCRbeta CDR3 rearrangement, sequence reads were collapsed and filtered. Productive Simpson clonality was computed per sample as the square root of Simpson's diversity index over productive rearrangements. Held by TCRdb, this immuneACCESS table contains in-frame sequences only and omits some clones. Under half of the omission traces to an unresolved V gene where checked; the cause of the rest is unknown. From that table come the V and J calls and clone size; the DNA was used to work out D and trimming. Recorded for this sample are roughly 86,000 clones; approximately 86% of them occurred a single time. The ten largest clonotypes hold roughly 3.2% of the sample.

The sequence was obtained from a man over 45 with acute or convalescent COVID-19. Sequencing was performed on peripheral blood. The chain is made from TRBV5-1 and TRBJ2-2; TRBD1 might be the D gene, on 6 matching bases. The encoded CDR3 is CASSLTGPNTGELFF. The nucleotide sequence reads TGCGCCAGCAGCTTGACAGGGCCAAACACCGGGGAGCTGTTTTTT.